The text below deals with one T cell receptor beta chain. The antigen it recognizes is unknown. Within one base of it there is no much larger clone, and no base qualities were kept. CDR3 length: 20 amino acids, cysteine to phenylalanine. Kept here is only the CDR3 DNA, which spans 60 bases and is read in frame from base 1. This sample is drawn from a study of T cell responses to AZD1222 COVID-19 vaccine (dated by TCRdb to about 2021). For the study in its entirety: A total of over 230 trial participants underwent TCR sequencing, of whom roughly 210 received two doses of AZD1222 and around 26 received two doses of the MenACWY control vaccine. Trial participants were enrolled into age subgroups of 18-55, 56-69 and 70-plus years, which contained about 150, 28 and 57 TCR-sequenced participants, respectively.

The research as a whole found: CD4 TCRs associated with the vaccine covered the entire spike protein, and the dominant responses were in regions 160-218 and 743-854. Conclusions about previously exposed vaccinees are limited because only a handful of AZD1222 recipients were SARS-CoV-2 seropositive at baseline. Because no day 14 peak-response samples were available, repertoires were characterized only after the peak T cell response. A significant rise in spike-specific TCR breadth and depth was observed after two AZD1222 doses relative to day 0 and relative to MenACWY recipients. Participants were mostly white British and included more females than males, and it was suggested by the authors that clonal diversity may have been underestimated. Reportedly, almost half of the unique spike-specific TCRs recognized epitopes lying outside the regions that are mutated in the B.1.351 and B.1.1.7 variants. In the small 56-69-year group, the increase in depth fell short of significance, most likely because of low power.

The CDR3 regions of human TCRbeta chains were analyzed by immunosequencing. Per the authors' processing: Repertoire TCRs were checked for matches against a reference library of SARS-CoV-2-specific TCRs that had been generated using the MIRA antigen-specificity platform. Breadth was defined as the fraction of unique TCRs that were SARS-CoV-2-associated. Depth was defined as the fraction of total T cells that were SARS-CoV-2-associated. Using the MIRA data, each spike-specific TCR was mapped to the spike region that the TCR reacts to and placed in a CD4 or CD8 class. Log10-transformed breadth and depth values were compared by one-way ANOVA with Sidak's multiple comparisons tests. TCRdb's version of the immuneACCESS table is confined to in-frame rearrangements and falls short of the full clone set. An unresolved V gene accounts for under half of the shortfall where checked; the remainder is of unknown origin. That table gives V, J and clone size, and the DNA gave D and trimming. The table for this sample lists some 130,000 clones; more than 90% of them were counted only once. Clones ranked in the top ten supply about 1.9% of the sample.

This sample's time point label indicates: about 28 days (+/-7) after the second vaccine dose. AZD1222 recipients given second doses at about 4 weeks or at about 12 weeks were pooled, since spike-specific TCR depth and breadth were not found to differ between the two schedules. The vaccinee samples were drawn from two UK trials, COV001 and COV002, one of which was a single-blind randomized controlled phase 2/3 trial testing AZD1222 (ChAdOx1 nCoV-19) in healthy adults. Trial participant PBMC samples were collected at day 0 and day 28 after the second dose for TCRbeta chain sequencing. The receptor comes from an adult who received the AZD1222 COVID-19 vaccine. The chain is encoded by TRBV12-2 joined to TRBJ1-1; whether TRBD1, the table's D call, matches the DNA was not checked. TRBV12-2 constitutes a pseudogene. The source was peripheral blood, collected 28 days after the second AZD1222 dose. In nucleotide form, the sequence is TGTGCAAGTCGCTTAGAGCCACCTACAGGGGGCGTTGGGATGAACACTGAAGCTTTCTTT. Its protein is CASRLEPPTGGVGMNTEAFF.